The T cell receptor (beta chain) described here comes from a study of cytomegalovirus exposure and HLA in healthy donors. Study-wide results and caveats: Reportedly, diagnosis of cytomegalovirus status by the classifier showed high specificity and sensitivity. On later analysis, the bulk of CMV-associated TCR beta chains appeared to be HLA-restricted. Presence/absence results assume similar sequencing depth per donor, which may not hold.

Germline V lookup: CDR1 SQVTM, CDR2 ANQGSEA. CDR3 size: 16 residues. Unmatched junction bases numbered 13, after V lost 3 bases and J lost 9 bases. Note on this clone: What it recognizes is unknown.

This PCR relied on a set of 60 Vbeta primers and 13 Jbeta primers. Method: immunoSEQ multiplex PCR; TCRdb's copy keeps in-frame clones and lacks some. This table has almost 200,000 clones, around 76% appearing once. The chain joins TRBV29-1 to TRBJ2-1, with 11 bases lining up with TRBD1. This TCR derives from a man aged 25-45 years in good health and CMV-seronegative. Sequenced sample: PBMCs. For the CDR3, the DNA is TGCAGCGTTGATTGGAGGCACCGGACAGGGGGCGGTGAGCAGTTCTTC. Translating it yields CSVDWRHRTGGGEQFF.